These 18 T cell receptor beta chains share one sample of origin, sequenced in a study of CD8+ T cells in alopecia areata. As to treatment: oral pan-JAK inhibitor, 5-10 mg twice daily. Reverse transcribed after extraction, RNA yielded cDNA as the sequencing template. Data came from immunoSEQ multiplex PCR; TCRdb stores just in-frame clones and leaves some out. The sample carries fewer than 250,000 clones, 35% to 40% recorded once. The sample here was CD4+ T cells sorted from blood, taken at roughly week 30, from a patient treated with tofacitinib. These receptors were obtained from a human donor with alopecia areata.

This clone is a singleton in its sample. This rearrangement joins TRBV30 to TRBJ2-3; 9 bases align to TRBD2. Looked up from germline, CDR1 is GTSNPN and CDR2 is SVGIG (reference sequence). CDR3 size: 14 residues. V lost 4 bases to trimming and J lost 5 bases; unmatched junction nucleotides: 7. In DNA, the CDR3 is TGTGCCTGGACGGCGCAGCGGGGGGTAGATACGCAGTATTTT. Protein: CAWTAQRGVDTQYF.

The chain's CDR3 is CASSPYPGNTIYF. Written as DNA, the CDR3 is TGTGCCAGCAGTCCCTACCCTGGAAACACCATATATTTT. The genes are TRBV25-1 and TRBJ1-3; no firm D call. Germline lookup yields CDR1 MGHDK and CDR2 SYGVNS. This CDR3 is built from 13 residues. Between the trimmed V and J ends, which lost 5 bases and 2 bases, there was a span of 7 bases. The full variable domain, completed using reference TRBV25-1 and TRBJ1-3, is EADIYQTPRYLVIGTGKKITLECSQTMGHDKMYWYQQDPGMELHLIHYSYGVNSTEKGDLSSESTVSRIRTEHFPLTLESARPSHTSQYLCASSPYPGNTIYFGEGSWLTVV.

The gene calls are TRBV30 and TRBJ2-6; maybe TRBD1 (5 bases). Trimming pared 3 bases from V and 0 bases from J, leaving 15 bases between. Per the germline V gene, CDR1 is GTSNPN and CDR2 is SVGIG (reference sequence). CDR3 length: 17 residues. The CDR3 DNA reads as TGTGCCTGGAGGCCCAAGGGGATTACCTCTGGGGCCAACGTCCTGACTTTC. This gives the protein CAWRPKGITSGANVLTF.

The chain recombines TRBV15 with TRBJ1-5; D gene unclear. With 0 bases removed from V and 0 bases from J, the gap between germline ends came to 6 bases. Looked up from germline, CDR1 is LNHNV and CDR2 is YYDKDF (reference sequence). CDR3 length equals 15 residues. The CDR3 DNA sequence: TGTGCCACCAGCAGAGACCCGTTTAGCAATCAGCCCCAGCATTTT. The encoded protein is CATSRDPFSNQPQHF.

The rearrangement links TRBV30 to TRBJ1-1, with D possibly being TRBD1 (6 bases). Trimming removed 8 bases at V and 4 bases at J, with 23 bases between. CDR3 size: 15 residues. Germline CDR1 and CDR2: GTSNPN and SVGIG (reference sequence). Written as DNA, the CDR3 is TGTGCCGGACGCAGGGACACCCTTTTTAGCACTGAAGCTTTCTTT. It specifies CAGRRDTLFSTEAFF.

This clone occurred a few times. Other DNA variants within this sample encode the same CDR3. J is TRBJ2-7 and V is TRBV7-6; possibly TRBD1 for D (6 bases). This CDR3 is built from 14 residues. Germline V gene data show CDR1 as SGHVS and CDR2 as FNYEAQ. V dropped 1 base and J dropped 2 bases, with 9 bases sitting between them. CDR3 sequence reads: CASSLDQGPYEQYF. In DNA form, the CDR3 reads TGTGCCAGCAGCTTAGACCAGGGGCCCTACGAGCAGTACTTC.

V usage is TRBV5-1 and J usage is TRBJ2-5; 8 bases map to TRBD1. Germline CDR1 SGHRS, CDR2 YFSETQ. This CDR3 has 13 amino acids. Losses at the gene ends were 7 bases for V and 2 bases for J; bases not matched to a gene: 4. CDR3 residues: CASGQGTQETQYF. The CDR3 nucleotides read TGCGCCAGCGGACAGGGCACACAAGAGACCCAGTACTTC.

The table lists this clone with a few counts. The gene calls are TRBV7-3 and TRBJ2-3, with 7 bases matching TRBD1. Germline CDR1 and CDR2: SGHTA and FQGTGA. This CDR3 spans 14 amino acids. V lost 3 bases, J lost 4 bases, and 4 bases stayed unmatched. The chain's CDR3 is CASSLTGRADTQYF. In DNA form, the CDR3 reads TGTGCCAGCAGCTTGACAGGGAGAGCAGATACGCAGTATTTT.

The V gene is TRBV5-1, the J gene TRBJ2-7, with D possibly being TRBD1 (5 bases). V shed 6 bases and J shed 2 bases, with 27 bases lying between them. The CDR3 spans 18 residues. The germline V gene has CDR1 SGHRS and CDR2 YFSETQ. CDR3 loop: CASTKGQDLPNFPYEQYF. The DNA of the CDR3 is TGCGCCAGCACCAAGGGGCAGGATCTGCCCAACTTCCCCTACGAGCAGTACTTC.

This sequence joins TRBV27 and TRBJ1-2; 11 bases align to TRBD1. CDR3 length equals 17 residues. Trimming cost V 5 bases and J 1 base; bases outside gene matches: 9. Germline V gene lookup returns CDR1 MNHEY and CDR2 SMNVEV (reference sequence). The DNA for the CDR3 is TGTGCCAGCAGTCCTACCCCGGGACAGGGGGTTAACTATGGCTACACCTTC. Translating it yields CASSPTPGQGVNYGYTF.

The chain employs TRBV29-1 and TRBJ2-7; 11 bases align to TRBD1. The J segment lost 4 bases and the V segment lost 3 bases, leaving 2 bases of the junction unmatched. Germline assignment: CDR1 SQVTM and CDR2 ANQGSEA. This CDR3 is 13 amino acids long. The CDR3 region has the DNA TGCAGCGTTGAGGGACAGGGGGGATACGAGCAGTACTTC. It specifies CSVEGQGGYEQYF.

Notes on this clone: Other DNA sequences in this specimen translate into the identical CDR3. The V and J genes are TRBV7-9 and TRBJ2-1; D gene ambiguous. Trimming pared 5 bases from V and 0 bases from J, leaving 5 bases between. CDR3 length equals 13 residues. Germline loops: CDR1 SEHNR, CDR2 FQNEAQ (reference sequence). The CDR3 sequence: CASSLDSYNEQFF. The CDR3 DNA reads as TGTGCCAGCAGCCTAGACTCCTACAATGAGCAGTTCTTC.

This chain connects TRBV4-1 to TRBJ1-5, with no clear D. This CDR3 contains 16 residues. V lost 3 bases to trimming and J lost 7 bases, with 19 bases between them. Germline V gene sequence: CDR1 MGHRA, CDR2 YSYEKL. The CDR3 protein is CASSQTLVGREQPQHF. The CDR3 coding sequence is TGCGCCAGCAGCCAGACCCTGGTGGGCCGAGAACAGCCCCAGCATTTT.

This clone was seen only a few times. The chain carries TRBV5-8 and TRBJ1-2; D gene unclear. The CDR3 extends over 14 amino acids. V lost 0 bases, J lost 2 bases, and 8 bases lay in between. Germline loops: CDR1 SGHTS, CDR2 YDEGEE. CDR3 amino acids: CASSLVQRNYGYTF. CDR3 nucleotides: TGTGCCAGCAGCTTGGTCCAGCGGAACTATGGCTACACCTTC.

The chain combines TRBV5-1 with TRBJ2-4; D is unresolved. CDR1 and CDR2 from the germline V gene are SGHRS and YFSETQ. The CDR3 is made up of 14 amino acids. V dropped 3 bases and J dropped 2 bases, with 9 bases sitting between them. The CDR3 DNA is TGCGCCAGCAGCTACCATCTAACCAAAAACATTCAGTACTTC. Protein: CASSYHLTKNIQYF.

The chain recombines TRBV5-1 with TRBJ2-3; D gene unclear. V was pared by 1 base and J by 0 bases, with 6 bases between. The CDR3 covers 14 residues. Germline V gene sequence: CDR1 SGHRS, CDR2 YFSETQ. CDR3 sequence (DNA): TGCGCCAGCAGCTTGTTTGGCAGCACAGATACGCAGTATTTT. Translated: CASSLFGSTDTQYF.

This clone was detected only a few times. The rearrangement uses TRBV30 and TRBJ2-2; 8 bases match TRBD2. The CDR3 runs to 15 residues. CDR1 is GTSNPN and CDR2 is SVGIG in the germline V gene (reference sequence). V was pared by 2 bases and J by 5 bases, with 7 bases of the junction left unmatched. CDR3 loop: CAWSTGRGGTGELFF. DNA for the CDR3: TGTGCCTGGAGTACAGGACGGGGGGGAACCGGGGAGCTGTTTTTT.

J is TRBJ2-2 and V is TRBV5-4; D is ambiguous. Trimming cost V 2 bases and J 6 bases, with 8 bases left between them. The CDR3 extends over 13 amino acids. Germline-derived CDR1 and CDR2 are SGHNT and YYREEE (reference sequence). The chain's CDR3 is CASSLQSPGELFF. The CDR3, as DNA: TGTGCCAGCAGCTTACAATCCCCCGGGGAGCTGTTTTTT.